The clone carrying this T cell receptor (beta chain) has just a few counts. Its antigen is unknown. The CDR3 consists of 16 residues. Trimming cost V 4 bases and J 6 bases, with 18 bases left between them. Germline values: CDR1 LGHNA, CDR2 YSLEER. Assay used: immunoSEQ multiplex PCR; TCRdb lists only in-frame clones, some missing. Of around 69,000 clones listed, 70% to 85% are singletons. The data stem from a study of vaccination effects on CD4 cells after COVID-19. The study, taken as a whole, reports: Clones of infection and vaccine origin contracted markedly late after vaccination. There was only 1 of 255 vaccine-induced clones in healthy vaccinees that cross-reacted with common cold coronaviruses.

Pools of viral peptides were used by the ViraFEST assay to expand antigen-specific CD4+ T cells ahead of sequencing. Having been cultured for roughly 11 days, the cells underwent CD4+ T cell isolation. Two-dose BNT162b2 or mRNA-1273 vaccination was given to participants. People in the vaccine group had not been infected with SARS-CoV-2 before, and their nucleocapsid antibodies were negative. Supplemented with 8.5 to 10 IU/ml IL-2 and about 10 ug/ml peptides, 2 million to 2.5 million PBMC per well were kept in culture. The source was CD4+ T cells from PBMCs cultured with HCoV-229E spike peptides, collected after COVID-19 vaccination. This receptor was obtained from a human donor who received a COVID-19 vaccine. The rearrangement uses TRBV4-3 and TRBJ2-2; D gene uncertain. The DNA of the CDR3 is TGCGCCAGCAGCCTTCCAGCCGGGCCGTTCTCCGGGGAGCTGTTTTTT. Protein product: CASSLPAGPFSGELFF.